The 19 T cell receptor beta chains below all came from one sample that was sequenced in a study of CD8 T cells in Susac syndrome. Random hexamers served to reverse transcribe roughly 0.45 to 1 ug RNA. MiXCR, run by TCRdb on the immunoSEQ multiplex PCR reads, gives a single entry per CDR3 protein. The data contain tens of thousands of distinct CDR3 sequences, around 93% of them singletons. The sequencing sample was made of CD4+ T cells from PBMCs. The source of these receptors is a human donor with Susac syndrome.

This clonotype occurred once. The V gene is TRBV30, the J gene TRBJ1-1, with 8 bases fitting TRBD1. Germline V gene sequence: CDR1 GTSNPN, CDR2 SVGIG (reference sequence). The length of the CDR3 is 14 residues. Trimming at V came to 7 bases and at J to 2 bases, leaving 9 bases not matched to a gene. The CDR3 sequence is CAFKRGQANTEAFF. CDR3 in DNA: TGTGCCTTCAAAAGGGGACAGGCCAACACTGAAGCTTTCTTT.

The chain carries TRBV28 and TRBJ1-2; D not certain. Germline CDR1 and CDR2: MDHEN and SYDVKM. V dropped 4 bases and J dropped 4 bases, with 16 bases sitting between them. CDR3 size: 15 residues. The CDR3 nucleotides read TGTGCCAGCAGTTCCCACCCTTTGAGGCTCTATGGCTACACCTTC. This gives the protein CASSSHPLRLYGYTF.

The chain has TRBV5-1 and TRBJ2-1, with a possible D match to TRBD2 (6 bases). This CDR3 comprises 15 residues. Germline CDR1 SGHRS, CDR2 YFSETQ. Trimming stripped 2 bases from V and 2 bases from J, with 11 bases between. This CDR3 reads CASSFGGYAYNEQFF. Written as DNA, the CDR3 is TGCGCCAGCAGCTTTGGGGGGTATGCCTACAATGAGCAGTTCTTC.

This clonotype has a handful of counts. The rearrangement uses TRBV18 and TRBJ2-7, with 8 bases identical to TRBD1. The CDR3 runs 14 residues. Per the germline V gene, CDR1 is KGHSH and CDR2 is LQKENI. The V gene end was trimmed by 2 bases and the J gene end by 2 bases; junction bases not matched to a gene: 2. CDR3 sequence reads: CASSPDRGPYEQYF. Written as DNA, the CDR3 is TGTGCCAGCTCACCAGACAGGGGACCCTACGAGCAGTACTTC.

The V call is TRBV2, the J call TRBJ2-3; TRBD2 matches 10 bases. Per the germline V gene, CDR1 is SNHLY and CDR2 is FYNNEI. This CDR3 is 16 amino acids long. V lost 2 bases and J lost 4; bases outside the gene matches: 6. DNA of the CDR3: TGTGCCAGCAGTGAAACTAGCGGGGTGTCATCAGATACGCAGTATTTT. Its protein product is CASSETSGVSSDTQYF.

The chain joins TRBV5-1 to TRBJ2-4, with a tentative D call TRBD2 (6 bases). The CDR3 is 14 residues long. Germline-derived CDR1 and CDR2 are SGHRS and YFSETQ. The germline V and J ends were trimmed by 4 bases and 1 base, with 9 bases remaining between them. The CDR3 DNA sequence: TGCGCCAGCAGCCGCGGGACCGCCAAAAACATTCAGTACTTC. This codes for CASSRGTAKNIQYF.

This clonotype has a single count. The chain is built from TRBV6-1 and TRBJ1-5, with TRBD1 matching 7 bases. After removal of 4 bases from V and 6 bases from J, the junction contained 9 bases not matched to a gene. Germline V CDR1 and CDR2: MNHNS, SASEGT. The CDR3 is 15 residues long. The chain's CDR3 is CASSGTNRGVQPQHF. The CDR3 DNA reads TGTGCCAGCAGTGGAACTAACAGGGGCGTTCAGCCCCAGCATTTT.

The chain links TRBV3-1 to TRBJ2-7; D not resolved. The V end lost 0 bases, the J end lost 4 bases, and 7 bases lay between the germline ends. Germline V gives CDR1 LGHDT, CDR2 YNNKEL (reference sequence). This CDR3 has 13 amino acids. CDR3 region: CASSQDIRYEQYF. The DNA for the CDR3 is TGTGCCAGCAGCCAAGATATCAGGTACGAGCAGTACTTC.

The chain has TRBV11-1 and TRBJ2-7; D perhaps matches TRBD1 (6 bases). The CDR3 length is 15 residues. V was shortened by 3 bases and J by 2 bases, with 14 bases between the two germline ends. CDR1 SGHAT and CDR2 FQDESV come from the germline V gene (reference sequence). CDR3: CASSFGQSWAYEQYF. For the CDR3, the DNA is TGTGCCAGCAGCTTCGGACAGAGCTGGGCCTACGAGCAGTACTTC.

The CDR3 DNA reads TGCGCCAGCAGCCCCCCTTGGGGGCAAGAGACCCAGTACTTC. Protein: CASSPPWGQETQYF. This chain links TRBV5-1 with TRBJ2-5; perhaps D is TRBD1 or TRBD2 (5 bases each). Germline CDR1 and CDR2: SGHRS and YFSETQ. The CDR3 totals 14 residues. V was trimmed by 4 bases and J by 2 bases, leaving 12 bases between them.

The table lists this clonotype with a count of one. The chain joins TRBV29-1 to TRBJ2-7; D might be TRBD2 (5 bases). The CDR3 contains 11 residues. V was cut by 5 bases and J by 2 bases, with 7 bases left in between. Germline CDR1 reads SQVTM; CDR2 reads ANQGSEA. CDR3 nucleotides: TGCAGCGTTATCGGGGCCTACGAGCAGTACTTC. It yields the protein CSVIGAYEQYF.

J is TRBJ1-6 and V is TRBV28, with 8 bases identical to TRBD1. The CDR3 consists of 16 residues. Trimming took 8 bases from V and 7 from J; bases not matched to a gene: 13. Germline V CDR1 and CDR2: MDHEN, SYDVKM. The CDR3 spells CASCLRDRTTNSPLHF. The CDR3 nucleotides read TGTGCCAGCTGCCTCCGGGACAGGACCACGAATTCACCCCTCCACTTT.

This CDR3 reads CASSLPRTGTRLDEQFF. The CDR3 nucleotides read TGTGCCAGCAGCTTACCTAGGACAGGGACCCGTTTGGATGAGCAGTTCTTC. The rearrangement links TRBV11-1 to TRBJ2-1; 8 nucleotides agree with TRBD1. The CDR3 is 17 amino acids. From germline, CDR1 is SGHAT and CDR2 FQDESV (reference sequence). The junction had 14 bases not matched to a gene; V was cut back by 2 bases and J by 8 bases.

The table lists this clonotype with a count of one. This chain uses TRBV6-2 or TRBV6-3 with TRBJ2-1, with D unresolved. CDR3 length: 11 amino acids. Germline CDR1 and CDR2: MNHEY and SVGEGT. The germline V and J ends were trimmed by 1 base and 14 bases, with 9 bases remaining between them. The CDR3 region has the DNA TGTGCCAGCAGTTACTTGGGGATGAAGTTCTTC. This sequence encodes CASSYLGMKFF.

V gene TRBV24-1 combines with J gene TRBJ2-6, with 7 bases lining up with TRBD2. The V segment lost 4 bases and the J segment 4 bases; nucleotides outside the gene matches: 21. The germline V gene has CDR1 KGHDR and CDR2 SFDVKD. The CDR3 has 21 residues. The CDR3 DNA reads as TGTGCCACCAGTGACTCTCGGCGGGGGAGAGATTTTTTCTCCGGGGCCAACGTCCTGACTTTC. Amino acids: CATSDSRRGRDFFSGANVLTF.

As DNA, the CDR3 is TGCAGTGCTAGAGAACTAGCGGGGGTAAATGAGCAGTTCTTC. This sequence encodes CSARELAGVNEQFF. V gene TRBV20-1 combines with J gene TRBJ2-1; TRBD2 aligns across 11 bases. With 0 bases clipped from V and 7 bases from J, the junction kept 2 bases outside the gene matches. Germline CDR1 reads DFQATT; CDR2 reads SNEGSKA (reference sequence). This CDR3 comprises 14 residues.

The CDR3 spells CASSLGWTGAGDEQFF. CDR3 sequence (DNA): TGTGCCAGCAGCTTAGGTTGGACAGGGGCCGGTGATGAGCAGTTCTTC. This chain joins TRBV7-6 and TRBJ2-1; TRBD1 matches 9 bases. The J segment lost 8 bases and the V segment lost 1 base, leaving 9 bases of the junction unmatched. Germline V gene data show CDR1 as SGHVS and CDR2 as FNYEAQ. The CDR3 sequence is 16 residues long.

This sequence joins TRBV3-1 and TRBJ1-3, with 7 positions matching TRBD1. Germline V gene data show CDR1 as LGHDT and CDR2 as YNNKEL (reference sequence). The CDR3 extends over 16 amino acids. J gave up 2 bases and V 4 bases, and 8 bases lay outside the gene matches. Here the CDR3 DNA reads TGTGCCAGCAGCCGCCACAGGGGCTCAACTGGAAACACCATATATTTT. Amino acid sequence: CASSRHRGSTGNTIYF.

The rearrangement uses TRBV27 and TRBJ1-5, with D maybe TRBD1 (6 bases). The germline V and J ends were trimmed by 4 bases and 9 bases, with 22 bases remaining between them. The CDR3 is 16 residues long. Germline loops: CDR1 MNHEY, CDR2 SMNVEV (reference sequence). The chain's CDR3 is CASSSRWDEGGTPQHF. The CDR3 DNA sequence: TGTGCCAGCAGTTCTCGGTGGGACGAAGGGGGTACGCCCCAGCATTTT.